The rows below give T cell receptor beta chains drawn from one sample of a study of T-cell reconstitution after alpha-beta-depleted transplantation in children. MiXCR was run by TCRdb on the PCR reads, yielding one entry per CDR3 protein. This table has hundreds of thousands of distinct CDR3 sequences, approximately 14% appearing once. The input for sequencing was PBMCs, taken before TCRalphabeta/CD19-depleted stem cell transplant. The receptors here all came from a girl aged 2-10 years with congenital amegakaryocytic thrombocytopenia, due to receive a stem cell transplant. Each CDR3 is given with its conserved first and last residue.

>TRBV20-1|17
CSAIPRLAAIPSYEQYF
>TRBV20-1|16
CSAIGQGLAGRYEQYF
>TRBV7-9|17
CASSLGLAGSGTGELFF
>TRBV20-1|18
CSARDFGWSNVNTDTQYF
>TRBV7-9|12
CASRRSGETQYF
>TRBV15|20
CATSRVIGLAGASGTDTQYF
>TRBV5-1|12
CASSVPPDTQYF
>TRBV5-1|16
CASSSEPGTGSYEQYF
>TRBV7-9|14
CASSLFQGPTEAFF
>TRBV20-1|16
CSARVLSGRASYEQYF
>TRBV20-1|17
CSARDRLAGGRPETQYF
>TRBV3-1|11
CASSQDAWQFF
>TRBV12-3/TRBV12-4|16
CASSLRQDRGNQPQHF
>TRBV10-3|13
CAIADPKSDTQYF
>TRBV20-1|12
CSAGTGKETQYF
>TRBV20-1|11
CSASPGNTIYF
>TRBV4-1|14
CASSQASGTYEQYF
>TRBV20-1|15
CSAGPSTSSYNEQFF
>TRBV20-1|15
CSAREPGLAYNEQFF
>TRBV7-9|14
CASRPGQGGLEQYF
>TRBV12-3/TRBV12-4|15
CASSLVEGANTEAFF
>TRBV5-1|16
CASSSLTGSSYNEQFF
>TRBV19|17
CASSMMGAGTRGETQYF
>TRBV20-1|15
CSASGDPRGADTQYF
>TRBV10-3|13
CAIRGGTNQPQHF
>TRBV12-3/TRBV12-4|20
CASRRRVSGRVVGSYNEQFF
>TRBV5-1|14
CASSRQGSSYEQYF
>TRBV20-1|17
CSARRRQGISSNQPQHF
>TRBV28|15
CASSLWTSGDYTQYF
>TRBV10-3|15
CAISGGTSSYNEQFF
>TRBV20-1|15
CSARRGGGTQETQYF
>TRBV29-1|12
CSVEEYGEKLFF
>TRBV5-1|18
CASSLGGPHLTSYNEQFF
>TRBV20-1|13
CSARRGDGYGYTF
>TRBV20-1|14
CSANLDKKGETQYF
>TRBV7-9|15
CASSSPRYTYNEQFF
>TRBV20-1|14
CSTSRTGVVETQYF
>TRBV7-9|15
CASSHLAGGTDTQYF
>TRBV20-1|13
CSATGTTQETQYF
>TRBV12-3/TRBV12-4|16
CASSLVGVLAKNIQYF
>TRBV19|14
CASSIRLAGNEQFF
>TRBV10-3|12
CAISDSAGEQYF
>TRBV10-3|14
CAISARGRGETQYF
>TRBV5-1|15
CASSLGRGTGNTIYF
>TRBV5-5|17
CASSLAGQGHLNTEAFF
>TRBV6-1|15
CASSEDRRGSPSYTF